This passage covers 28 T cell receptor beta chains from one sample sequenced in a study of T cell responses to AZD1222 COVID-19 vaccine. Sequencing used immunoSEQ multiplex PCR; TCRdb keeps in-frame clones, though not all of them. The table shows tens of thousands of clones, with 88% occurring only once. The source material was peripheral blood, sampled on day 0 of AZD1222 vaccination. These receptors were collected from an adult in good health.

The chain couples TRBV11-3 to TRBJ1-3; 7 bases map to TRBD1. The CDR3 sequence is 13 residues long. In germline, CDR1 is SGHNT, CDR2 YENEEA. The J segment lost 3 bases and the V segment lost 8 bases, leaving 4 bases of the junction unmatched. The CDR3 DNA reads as TGTGCCAGCGGACGGGACAGTGGAAACACCATATATTTT. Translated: CASGRDSGNTIYF.

The CDR3 protein is CASSLERYEQYF. The CDR3, as DNA: TGTGCCAGCAGCTTGGAACGATACGAGCAGTACTTC. This chain links TRBV5-6 with TRBJ2-7; no firm D call. This CDR3 comprises 12 residues. V was clipped by 0 bases and J by 4 bases, with 5 bases between them. The germline gives CDR1 SGHDT, CDR2 YYEEEE.

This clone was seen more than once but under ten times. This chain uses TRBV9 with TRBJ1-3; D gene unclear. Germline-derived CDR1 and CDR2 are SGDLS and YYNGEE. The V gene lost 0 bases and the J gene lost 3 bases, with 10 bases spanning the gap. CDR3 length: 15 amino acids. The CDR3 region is CASSVDGRRGNTIYF. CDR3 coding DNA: TGTGCCAGCAGCGTAGATGGCCGTCGTGGAAACACCATATATTTT.

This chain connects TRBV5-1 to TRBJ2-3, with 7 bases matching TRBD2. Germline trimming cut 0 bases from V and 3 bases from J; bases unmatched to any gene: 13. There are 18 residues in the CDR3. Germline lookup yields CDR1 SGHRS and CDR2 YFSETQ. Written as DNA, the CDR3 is TGCGCCAGCAGCTTGGCCAAACGGACTAGTGGCGGAACAGATACGCAGTATTTT. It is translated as CASSLAKRTSGGTDTQYF. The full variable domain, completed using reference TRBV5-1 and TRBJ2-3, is KAGVTQTPRYLIKTRGQQVTLSCSPISGHRSVSWYQQTPGQGLQFLFEYFSETQRNKGNFPGRFSGRQFSNSRSEMNVSTLELGDSALYLCASSLAKRTSGGTDTQYFGPGTRLTVL.

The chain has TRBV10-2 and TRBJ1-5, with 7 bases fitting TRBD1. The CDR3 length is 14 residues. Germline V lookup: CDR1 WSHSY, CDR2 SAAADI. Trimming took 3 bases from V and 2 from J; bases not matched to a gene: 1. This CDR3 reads CASSETGGNQPQHF. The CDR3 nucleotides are TGCGCCAGCAGTGAAACAGGGGGCAATCAGCCCCAGCATTTT.

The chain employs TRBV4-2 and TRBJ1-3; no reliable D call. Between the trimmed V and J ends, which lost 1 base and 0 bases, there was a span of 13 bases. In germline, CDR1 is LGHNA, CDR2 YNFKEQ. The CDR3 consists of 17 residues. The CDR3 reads CASSQAPARISGNTIYF. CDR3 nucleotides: TGTGCCAGCAGCCAAGCTCCCGCACGCATCTCTGGAAACACCATATATTTT.

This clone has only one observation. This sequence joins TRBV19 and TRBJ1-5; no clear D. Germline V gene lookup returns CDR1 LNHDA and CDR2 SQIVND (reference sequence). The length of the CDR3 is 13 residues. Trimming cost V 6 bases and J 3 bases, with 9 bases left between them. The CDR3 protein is CASRSADNQPQHF. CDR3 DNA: TGTGCCAGTAGGTCGGCGGACAATCAGCCCCAGCATTTT.

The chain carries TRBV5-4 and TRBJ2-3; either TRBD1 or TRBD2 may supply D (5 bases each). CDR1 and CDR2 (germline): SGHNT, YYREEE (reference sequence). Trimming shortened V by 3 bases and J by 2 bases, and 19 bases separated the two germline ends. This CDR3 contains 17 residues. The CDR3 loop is CASSSRGVGLVTDTQYF. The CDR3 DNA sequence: TGTGCCAGCAGCTCGCGAGGGGTGGGCCTGGTCACAGATACGCAGTATTTT.

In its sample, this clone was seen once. The CDR3 sequence is CATSPGTGGSYEQYF. The DNA for the CDR3 is TGTGCCACCAGCCCCGGGACAGGGGGCTCCTACGAGCAGTACTTC. This sequence joins TRBV15 and TRBJ2-7, with 11 bases lining up with TRBD1. Germline-derived CDR1 and CDR2 are LNHNV and YYDKDF (reference sequence). With 5 bases clipped from V and 0 bases from J, the junction kept 3 bases outside the gene matches. The CDR3 sequence is 15 residues long.

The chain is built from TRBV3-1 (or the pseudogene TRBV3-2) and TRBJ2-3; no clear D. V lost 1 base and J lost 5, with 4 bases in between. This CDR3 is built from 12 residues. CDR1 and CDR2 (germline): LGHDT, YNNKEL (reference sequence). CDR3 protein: CASSQAVDTQYF. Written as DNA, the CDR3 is TGTGCCAGCAGCCAAGCGGTAGATACGCAGTATTTT.

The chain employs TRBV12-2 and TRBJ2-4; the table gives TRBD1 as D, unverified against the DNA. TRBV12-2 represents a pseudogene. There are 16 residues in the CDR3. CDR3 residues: CASRSEAGQRKNIQYF. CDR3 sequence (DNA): TGTGCAAGTCGCTCGGAAGCCGGACAGAGGAAAAACATTCAGTACTTC.

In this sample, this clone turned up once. The CDR3, as DNA: TGTGCCAGTAGTATCCCCGGTTCCTCAGTGTACGAGCAGTACTTC. Protein: CASSIPGSSVYEQYF. The chain joins TRBV19 to TRBJ2-7; no definite D call. V was shortened by 3 bases and J by 4 bases, with 16 bases between the two germline ends. CDR1 and CDR2 from the germline V gene are LNHDA and SQIVND (reference sequence). The CDR3 sequence is 15 residues long.

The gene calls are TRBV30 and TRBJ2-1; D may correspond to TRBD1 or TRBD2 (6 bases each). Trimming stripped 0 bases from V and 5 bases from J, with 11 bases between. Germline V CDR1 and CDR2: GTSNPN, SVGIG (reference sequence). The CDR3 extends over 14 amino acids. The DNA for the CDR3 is TGTGCCTGGAGTGTAGGGGGGAGAGACAATGAGCAGTTCTTC. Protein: CAWSVGGRDNEQFF.

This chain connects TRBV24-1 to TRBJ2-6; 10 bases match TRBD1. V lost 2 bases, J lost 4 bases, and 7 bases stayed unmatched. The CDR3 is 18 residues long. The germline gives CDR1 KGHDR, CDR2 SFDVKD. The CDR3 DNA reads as TGTGCCACCAGTGATTCAAGACAGGGGGCAACAGGGGCCAACGTCCTGACTTTC. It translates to CATSDSRQGATGANVLTF.

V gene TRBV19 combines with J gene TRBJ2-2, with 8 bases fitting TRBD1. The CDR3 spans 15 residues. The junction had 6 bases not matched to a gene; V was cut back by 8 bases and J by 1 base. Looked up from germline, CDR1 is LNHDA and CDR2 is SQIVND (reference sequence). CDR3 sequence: CASREQGENTGELFF. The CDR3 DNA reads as TGTGCCAGTCGCGAACAGGGGGAGAACACCGGGGAGCTGTTTTTT.

Here the CDR3 reads CASSQDYSQRSTDTQYF. CDR3 sequence (DNA): TGTGCCAGCAGCCAAGATTATTCGCAGCGTAGCACAGATACGCAGTATTTT. This chain uses TRBV14 with TRBJ2-3; D uncertain. V lost 0 bases and J 0 bases, leaving 13 bases between the germline ends. The CDR3 contains 17 residues. Germline loops: CDR1 SGHDN, CDR2 FVKESK. The full variable domain, its missing parts supplied by reference TRBV14 and TRBJ2-3, is EAGVTQFPSHSVIEKGQTVTLRCDPISGHDNLYWYRRVMGKEIKFLLHFVKESKQDESGMPNNRFLAERTGGTYSTLKVQPAELEDSGVYFCASSQDYSQRSTDTQYFGPGTRLTVL.

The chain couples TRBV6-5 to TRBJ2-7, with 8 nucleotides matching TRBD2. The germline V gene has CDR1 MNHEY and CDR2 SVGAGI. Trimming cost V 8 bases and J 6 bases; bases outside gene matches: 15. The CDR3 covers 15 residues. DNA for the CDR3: TGTGCCAGCTCAGTTACCCGGACTAGCTTGGGCGAGCAGTACTTC. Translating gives CASSVTRTSLGEQYF.

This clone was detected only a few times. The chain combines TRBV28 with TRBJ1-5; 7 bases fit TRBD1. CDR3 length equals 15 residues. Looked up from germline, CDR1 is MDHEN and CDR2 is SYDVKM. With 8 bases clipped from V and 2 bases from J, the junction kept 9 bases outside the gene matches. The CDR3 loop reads CASARGGVGNQPQHF. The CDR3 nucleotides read TGTGCCAGCGCCAGGGGGGGGGTTGGCAATCAGCCCCAGCATTTT. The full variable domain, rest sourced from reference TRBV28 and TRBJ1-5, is DVKVTQSSRYLVKRTGEKVFLECVQDMDHENMFWYRQDPGLGLRLIYFSYDVKMKEKGDIPEGYSVSREKKERFSLILESASTNQTSMYLCASARGGVGNQPQHFGDGTRLSIL.

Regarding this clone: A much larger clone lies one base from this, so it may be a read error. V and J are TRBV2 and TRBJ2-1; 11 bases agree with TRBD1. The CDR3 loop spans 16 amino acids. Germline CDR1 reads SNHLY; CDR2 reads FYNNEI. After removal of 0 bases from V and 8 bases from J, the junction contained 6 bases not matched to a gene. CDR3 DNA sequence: TGTGCCAGCAGTGAAGCGGGGACAGGGGGAGGGCATGAGCAGTTCTTC. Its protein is CASSEAGTGGGHEQFF. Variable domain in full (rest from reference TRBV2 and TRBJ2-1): EPEVTQTPSHQVTQMGQEVILRCVPISNHLYFYWYRQILGQKVEFLVSFYNNEISEKSEIFDDQFSVERPDGSNFTLKIRSTKLEDSAMYFCASSEAGTGGGHEQFFGPGTRLTVL.

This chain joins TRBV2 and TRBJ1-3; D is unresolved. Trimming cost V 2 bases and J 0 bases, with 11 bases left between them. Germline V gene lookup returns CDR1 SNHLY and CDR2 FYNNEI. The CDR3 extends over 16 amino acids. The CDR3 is CASSELSGYSGNTIYF. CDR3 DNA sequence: TGTGCCAGCAGTGAATTATCAGGATACTCTGGAAACACCATATATTTT.

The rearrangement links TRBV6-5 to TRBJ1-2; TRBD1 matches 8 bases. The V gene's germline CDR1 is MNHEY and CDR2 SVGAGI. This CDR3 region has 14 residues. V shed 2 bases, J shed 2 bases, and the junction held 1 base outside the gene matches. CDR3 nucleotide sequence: TGTGCCAGCAGTTACAGACAGGGGAACTATGGCTACACCTTC. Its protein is CASSYRQGNYGYTF.

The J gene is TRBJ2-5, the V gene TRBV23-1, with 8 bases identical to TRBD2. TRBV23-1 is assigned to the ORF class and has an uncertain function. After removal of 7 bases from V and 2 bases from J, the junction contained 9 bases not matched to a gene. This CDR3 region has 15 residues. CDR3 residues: CASKRGRRFQETQYF. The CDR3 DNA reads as TGCGCCAGCAAGCGGGGGCGGCGATTTCAAGAGACCCAGTACTTC.

The chain's CDR3 is CASMGGFNEKLFF. DNA for the CDR3: TGTGCCAGCATGGGAGGATTTAATGAAAAACTGTTTTTT. V is TRBV3-1 (or the pseudogene TRBV3-2) and J is TRBJ1-4; no definite D call. The V gene lost 7 bases and the J gene lost 4 bases, with 10 bases spanning the gap. The CDR3 totals 13 residues. CDR1 and CDR2 from the germline V gene are LGHDT and YNNKEL (reference sequence).

The CDR3, as DNA: TGTGCCTGGGACTGGTCGTATGGCTACACCTTC. This sequence encodes CAWDWSYGYTF. The V gene is TRBV30, the J gene TRBJ1-2; D unclear. This CDR3 has 11 amino acids. Trimming cost V 5 bases and J 5 bases, with 9 bases left between them. The germline V gene encodes CDR1 GTSNPN and CDR2 SVGIG (reference sequence).

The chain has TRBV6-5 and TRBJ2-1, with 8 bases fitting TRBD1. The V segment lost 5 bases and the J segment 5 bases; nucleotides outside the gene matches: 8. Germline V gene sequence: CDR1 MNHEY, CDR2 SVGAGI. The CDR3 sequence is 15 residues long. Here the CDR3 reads CASSRQGITHNEQFF. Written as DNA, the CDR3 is TGTGCCAGCAGTCGACAGGGGATTACGCACAATGAGCAGTTCTTC.

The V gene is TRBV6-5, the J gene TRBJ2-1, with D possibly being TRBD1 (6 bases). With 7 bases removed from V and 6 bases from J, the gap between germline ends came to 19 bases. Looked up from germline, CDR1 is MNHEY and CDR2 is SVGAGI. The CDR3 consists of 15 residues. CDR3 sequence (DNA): TGTGCCAGCACCAACGCCCCAGGGGTTGGCAATGAGCAGTTCTTC. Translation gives CASTNAPGVGNEQFF.

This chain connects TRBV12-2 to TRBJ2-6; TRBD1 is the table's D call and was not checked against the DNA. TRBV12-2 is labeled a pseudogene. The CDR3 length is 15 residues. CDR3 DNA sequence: TGTGCAAGTCGCCCACCCCCCAGGGTTCTCAACGTCCTGACTTTC. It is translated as CASRPPPRVLNVLTF.

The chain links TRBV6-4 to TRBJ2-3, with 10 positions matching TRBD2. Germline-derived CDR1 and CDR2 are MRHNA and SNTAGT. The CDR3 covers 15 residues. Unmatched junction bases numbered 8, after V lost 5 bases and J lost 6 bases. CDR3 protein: CASSQREGGMDTQYF. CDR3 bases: TGTGCCAGCAGTCAGCGGGAGGGCGGGATGGATACGCAGTATTTT.